The clone carrying this T cell receptor beta chain was detected only once. What it binds is unknown. This specimen comes from a study of OX40 agonist ivuxolimab in advanced cancers. Across the study: Patients assigned to dose escalation were diagnosed with hepatocellular carcinoma, melanoma, renal cell or head and neck cancer. Study-wide points: Fewer expanded clones were found on average in CD4+ than in CD8+ T cells.

Profiling relied on immunoSEQ multiplex PCR, and the TCRdb table lists in-frame clones only, not all of them. The sample shows 70,000 to 90,000 clones, 89% of them seen only once. V was cut by 6 bases and J by 11 bases, with 13 bases left in between. The CDR3 sequence is 11 residues long. Looked up from germline, CDR1 is MNHNS and CDR2 is SASEGT. The material was CD4+ or CD8+ T cells sorted from blood, obtained in a trial of the OX40 agonist ivuxolimab. This TCR was recovered from an adult with an advanced solid tumor such as melanoma, head and neck, liver or kidney cancer. This rearrangement joins TRBV6-1 to TRBJ1-1, with D perhaps matching TRBD1 (6 bases). The CDR3 reads CASRAGAGAFF. CDR3 in DNA: TGTGCCAGCAGAGCAGGGGCAGGGGCTTTCTTT.